A selection of T cell receptor beta chains follows, all from one sample in a study of naive and memory T cell subsets. In TCRdb, the UMI-ligation and nested PCR reads were re-called with MiXCR into one record per CDR3 protein. Of over 11,000 distinct CDR3 sequences in the sample, about 5.5% are singletons; the top ten hold around 7.5%. Sequences were derived from skin, sampled from a tuberculin skin test site. These receptor sequences come from an adult in good health. CDR3s include the opening cysteine and the closing phenylalanine or tryptophan. Fields, in order: V gene, clone size, J gene, D gene, CDR3 DNA, CDR3 protein. The D gene is left open where the match is weak. A row's size may be missing; if present it is once, few, many or a size class.

v_gene: TRBV12-3/TRBV12-4
abundance: many
j_gene: TRBJ2-2
d_gene: NA
CDR3nt: TGTGCCAGCAGTTTAGTGTCCCTGGCCAGGACCACCGGGGAGCTGTTTTTT
CDR3aa: CASSLVSLARTTGELFF

v_gene: TRBV29-1
abundance: many
j_gene: TRBJ1-2
d_gene: TRBD1
CDR3nt: TGCAGCGTTGGGGGGACAGGGGGCGACTATGGCTACACCTTC
CDR3aa: CSVGGTGGDYGYTF

v_gene: TRBV5-1
abundance: medium-sized
j_gene: TRBJ1-1
d_gene: TRBD1
CDR3nt: TGCGCCAGCAGCAGGGACAGCTTGAACACTGAAGCTTTCTTT
CDR3aa: CASSRDSLNTEAFF

v_gene: TRBV5-4
abundance: few
j_gene: TRBJ1-1
d_gene: NA
CDR3nt: TGTGCCAGCAGCTTGGCCGGACTGTCGAACACTGAAGCTTTCTTT
CDR3aa: CASSLAGLSNTEAFF

v_gene: TRBV4-3
abundance: few
j_gene: TRBJ1-2
d_gene: NA
CDR3nt: TGCGCCAGCAGCCACACAAACAGGGAAGGCTATGGCTACACCTTC
CDR3aa: CASSHTNREGYGYTF

v_gene: TRBV29-1
abundance: NA
j_gene: TRBJ1-2
d_gene: TRBD1
CDR3nt: TGCAGCGGAGGAAACTACCGACAGGGAAATGGCTACACCTTC
CDR3aa: CSGGNYRQGNGYTF

v_gene: TRBV4-3
abundance: many
j_gene: TRBJ1-1
d_gene: NA
CDR3nt: TGCGCCAGCAGCCAAGTTGGGAACACTGAAGCTTTCTTT
CDR3aa: CASSQVGNTEAFF

v_gene: TRBV9
abundance: medium-sized
j_gene: TRBJ2-1
d_gene: NA
CDR3nt: TGTGCCAGCAGCCCCTCTACGGGGGCCTACAATGAGCAGTTCTTC
CDR3aa: CASSPSTGAYNEQFF

v_gene: TRBV5-4
abundance: NA
j_gene: TRBJ1-4
d_gene: TRBD1
CDR3nt: TGTGCCAGCAGCTTAGACAGGGTCAGCGAAAAACTGTTTTTT
CDR3aa: CASSLDRVSEKLFF

v_gene: TRBV18
abundance: NA
j_gene: TRBJ2-4
d_gene: NA
CDR3nt: TGTGCCAGCTCACCCCGGGACCAAAAAAACATTCAGTACTTC
CDR3aa: CASSPRDQKNIQYF

v_gene: TRBV6-6
abundance: many
j_gene: TRBJ1-1
d_gene: NA
CDR3nt: TGTGCCAGCAGTTACTCTAGCACTGAAGCTTTCTTT
CDR3aa: CASSYSSTEAFF

v_gene: TRBV4-1
abundance: many
j_gene: TRBJ1-6
d_gene: TRBD1
CDR3nt: TGCGCCAGCAGCCACGCCGGGACAGGTGGCGATTCACCCCTCCACTTT
CDR3aa: CASSHAGTGGDSPLHF

v_gene: TRBV3-2
abundance: many
j_gene: TRBJ2-6
d_gene: NA
CDR3nt: TGTGCCAGCAGCCAAGAAGAGGGGGTAGTCTCTGGGGCCAACGTCCTGACTTTC
CDR3aa: CASSQEEGVVSGANVLTF

v_gene: TRBV6-5
abundance: NA
j_gene: TRBJ1-2
d_gene: TRBD1
CDR3nt: TGTGCCAGCAAGGCCAGACAGGGAAACTATGGCTACACCTTC
CDR3aa: CASKARQGNYGYTF

v_gene: TRBV4-2
abundance: many
j_gene: TRBJ2-2
d_gene: NA
CDR3nt: TGTGCCAGCAGCCGGACGGCGGGCACCGGGGAGCTGTTTTTT
CDR3aa: CASSRTAGTGELFF

v_gene: TRBV6-2/TRBV6-3
abundance: many
j_gene: TRBJ1-6
d_gene: TRBD1
CDR3nt: TGTGCCAGCAGCCGACAGGGGAATCGGCCCCTCCACTTT
CDR3aa: CASSRQGNRPLHF

v_gene: TRBV19
abundance: many
j_gene: TRBJ2-2
d_gene: TRBD1
CDR3nt: TGTGCCAGTAGGACTCCGGGACAGGGGAACACCGGGGAGCTGTTTTTT
CDR3aa: CASRTPGQGNTGELFF

v_gene: TRBV20-1
abundance: many
j_gene: TRBJ2-1
d_gene: TRBD2
CDR3nt: TGCAGTGCTAGAGATGCGGGGGGGCAAAACAATGAGCAGTTCTTC
CDR3aa: CSARDAGGQNNEQFF

v_gene: TRBV20-1
abundance: many
j_gene: TRBJ1-5
d_gene: NA
CDR3nt: TGCAGTGCTAGAGCCCCCAAGCCTTATAGCAATCAGCCCCAGCATTTT
CDR3aa: CSARAPKPYSNQPQHF

v_gene: TRBV9
abundance: many
j_gene: TRBJ2-3
d_gene: NA
CDR3nt: TGTGCCAGCAGCGTCTCCGTGGGGGTGGGGACGGGCACAGATACGCAGTATTTT
CDR3aa: CASSVSVGVGTGTDTQYF

v_gene: TRBV12-3/TRBV12-4
abundance: many
j_gene: TRBJ1-2
d_gene: NA
CDR3nt: TGTGCCAGCAGTTTGTGGACGGGCTATGGCTACACCTTC
CDR3aa: CASSLWTGYGYTF

v_gene: TRBV7-2
abundance: few
j_gene: TRBJ1-1
d_gene: NA
CDR3nt: TGTGCCAGCAGCCCTTATTTCGAGACGGGTAACACTGAAGCTTTCTTT
CDR3aa: CASSPYFETGNTEAFF

v_gene: TRBV4-1
abundance: many
j_gene: TRBJ1-5
d_gene: NA
CDR3nt: TGCGCCAGCAGCCAAGTGGGGGGGCAATGGCCCCAGCATTTT
CDR3aa: CASSQVGGQWPQHF

v_gene: TRBV5-4
abundance: many
j_gene: TRBJ2-7
d_gene: NA
CDR3nt: TGTGCCAGCAGCTCCCTCAGGGTCCCCTACGAGCAGTACTTC
CDR3aa: CASSSLRVPYEQYF

v_gene: TRBV19
abundance: many
j_gene: TRBJ1-5
d_gene: NA
CDR3nt: TGTGCCAGTAGTATCCGGGATAGCAATCAGCCCCAGCATTTT
CDR3aa: CASSIRDSNQPQHF

v_gene: TRBV29-1
abundance: many
j_gene: TRBJ1-1
d_gene: NA
CDR3nt: TGCAGCGTTGAAGTGGATTACACTGAAGCTTTCTTT
CDR3aa: CSVEVDYTEAFF

v_gene: TRBV29-1
abundance: many
j_gene: TRBJ2-2
d_gene: NA
CDR3nt: TGCAGCGTTAATGGTCAGTCAGGGAACACCGGGGAGCTGTTTTTT
CDR3aa: CSVNGQSGNTGELFF

v_gene: TRBV29-1
abundance: many
j_gene: TRBJ2-5
d_gene: NA
CDR3nt: TGCAGCGTTGAGCACTTGGCCCAAGAGACCCAGTACTTC
CDR3aa: CSVEHLAQETQYF

v_gene: TRBV4-1
abundance: many
j_gene: TRBJ1-1
d_gene: NA
CDR3nt: TGCGCCAGCAGCCAAGGCGTGACAGGGAACACTGAAGCTTTCTTT
CDR3aa: CASSQGVTGNTEAFF

v_gene: TRBV4-1
abundance: few
j_gene: TRBJ1-5
d_gene: TRBD1
CDR3nt: TGCGCCAGCAGCCACACCCCGGGACAGGCAAAGGGGGCCCAGCATTTT
CDR3aa: CASSHTPGQAKGAQHF

v_gene: TRBV2
abundance: NA
j_gene: TRBJ1-3
d_gene: NA
CDR3nt: TGTGCCACCTACTCAGGCCAGAGCTCTGGAAACACCATATATTTT
CDR3aa: CATYSGQSSGNTIYF

v_gene: TRBV27
abundance: many
j_gene: TRBJ1-4
d_gene: NA
CDR3nt: TGTGCCAGCAGTCCCTCCGGGATGGAAGAAAAACTGTTTTTT
CDR3aa: CASSPSGMEEKLFF

v_gene: TRBV11-1
abundance: many
j_gene: TRBJ1-1
d_gene: NA
CDR3nt: TGTGCCAGCAGCTTGTTTGGGAACACTGAAGCTTTCTTT
CDR3aa: CASSLFGNTEAFF

v_gene: TRBV7-2
abundance: few
j_gene: TRBJ1-1
d_gene: NA
CDR3nt: TGTGCCAGCAGCTCAGACAGATACACTGAAGCTTTCTTT
CDR3aa: CASSSDRYTEAFF

v_gene: TRBV6-6
abundance: many
j_gene: TRBJ1-3
d_gene: NA
CDR3nt: TGTGCCAGCAGTTACTCGAATAGTAACCGCCGAAACACCATATATTTT
CDR3aa: CASSYSNSNRRNTIYF

v_gene: TRBV18
abundance: many
j_gene: TRBJ2-5
d_gene: NA
CDR3nt: TGTGCCAGCTCACCGGAGGAGACCCAGTACTTC
CDR3aa: CASSPEETQYF

v_gene: TRBV4-2
abundance: many
j_gene: TRBJ1-2
d_gene: NA
CDR3nt: TGTGCCAGCAGCCAAGAGGCGGGGAGGAGGGGCTACACCTTC
CDR3aa: CASSQEAGRRGYTF

v_gene: TRBV12-3/TRBV12-4
abundance: many
j_gene: TRBJ2-7
d_gene: NA
CDR3nt: TGTGCCAGCAGTTCCTCGGGGGGCAGAGGCTCCTACGAGCAGTACTTC
CDR3aa: CASSSSGGRGSYEQYF

v_gene: TRBV28
abundance: many
j_gene: TRBJ2-1
d_gene: TRBD2
CDR3nt: TGTGCCAGCTCTTTGCCACTAGCGGGCCCAGATAGGCAGTTCTTC
CDR3aa: CASSLPLAGPDRQFF

v_gene: TRBV12-3/TRBV12-4
abundance: few
j_gene: TRBJ1-2
d_gene: NA
CDR3nt: TGTGCCAGCGGCGGACATGGCTATGGCTACACCTTC
CDR3aa: CASGGHGYGYTF

v_gene: TRBV7-2
abundance: many
j_gene: TRBJ2-1
d_gene: NA
CDR3nt: TGTGCCAGCAGCTTACACAGGGAGGTCGAGCAGTTCTTC
CDR3aa: CASSLHREVEQFF

v_gene: TRBV28
abundance: many
j_gene: TRBJ1-6
d_gene: NA
CDR3nt: TGTGCCAGCCAAACGGGGACTGACAATTCACCCCTCCACTTT
CDR3aa: CASQTGTDNSPLHF

v_gene: TRBV20-1
abundance: many
j_gene: TRBJ1-6
d_gene: NA
CDR3nt: TGCAGTGCTAGTGGGCCAGCCAATTCACCCCTCCACTTT
CDR3aa: CSASGPANSPLHF

v_gene: TRBV29-1
abundance: few
j_gene: TRBJ2-6
d_gene: NA
CDR3nt: TGCAGCGTTGAAGATCAGGTGGGCTCTGGGGCCAACGTCCTGACTTTC
CDR3aa: CSVEDQVGSGANVLTF

v_gene: TRBV30
abundance: NA
j_gene: TRBJ1-1
d_gene: NA
CDR3nt: TGTGCCTGGTCCCTAGACAGGTTCACTGAAGCTTTCTTT
CDR3aa: CAWSLDRFTEAFF

v_gene: TRBV11-2
abundance: many
j_gene: TRBJ2-1
d_gene: NA
CDR3nt: TGTGCCAGCAGCCCGAACTACAATGAGCAGTTCTTC
CDR3aa: CASSPNYNEQFF

v_gene: TRBV6-2/TRBV6-3
abundance: many
j_gene: TRBJ1-1
d_gene: TRBD1
CDR3nt: TGTGCCAGCAGTAACCCGGGACAGGCAAACACTGAAGCTTTCTTT
CDR3aa: CASSNPGQANTEAFF

v_gene: TRBV27
abundance: medium-sized
j_gene: TRBJ2-1
d_gene: NA
CDR3nt: TGTGCCAGCACCCCATCCGGGGGTTGGTACAATGAGCAGTTCTTC
CDR3aa: CASTPSGGWYNEQFF

v_gene: TRBV4-3
abundance: few
j_gene: TRBJ1-2
d_gene: NA
CDR3nt: TGCGCCAGCAGCCCCGGACGGGGGGATGGCTACACCTTC
CDR3aa: CASSPGRGDGYTF

v_gene: TRBV7-3
abundance: few
j_gene: TRBJ2-6
d_gene: NA
CDR3nt: TGTGCCAGCAGCTCCCTCCCTCAGGCATCTGGGGCCAACGTCCTGACTTTC
CDR3aa: CASSSLPQASGANVLTF